Below are 14 T cell receptor beta chains sequenced from a single sample in a study of early T cells in non-severe SARS-CoV-2 infection (dated by TCRdb to the early 2020s). Library generation was performed with 5' RACE. TCRdb records NextSeq 500 as the sequencer. TCRdb trimmed public reads at Q25 via fastp, called clones via MiXCR and kept in-frame beta chains. Identical CDR3 proteins give one entry, which carries the most common genes and DNA. The sample data list fewer than 80,000 distinct CDR3 sequences, and roughly 10% of these were observed just once. Just under 6% of the sample comes from the top ten. The specimen sequenced was whole blood. The receptors derive from an adult who was a healthcare worker with PCR-confirmed SARS-CoV-2 infection or an uninfected control (not recorded which).

The J gene is TRBJ2-3, the V gene TRBV4-3; D unresolved. This CDR3 is built from 14 residues. Trimming removed 1 base at V and 4 bases at J, with 9 bases between. Per the germline V gene, CDR1 is LGHNA and CDR2 is YSLEER. This CDR3 is CASSQGHPADTQYF. CDR3 sequence (DNA): TGCGCCAGCAGCCAAGGGCATCCAGCAGATACGCAGTATTTT.

This clonotype was recorded at least ten times. This chain links TRBV7-9 with TRBJ1-2; possible D gene TRBD1, 5 bases. V lost 1 base to trimming and J lost 4 bases, with 13 bases between them. Germline V lookup: CDR1 SEHNR, CDR2 FQNEAQ (reference sequence). CDR3 size: 15 residues. This chain's CDR3 is CASSLGRAGPYGYTF. For the CDR3, the DNA is TGTGCCAGCAGCTTAGGGCGGGCAGGGCCCTATGGCTACACCTTC.

The table lists this clonotype with a few counts. The chain combines TRBV11-3 with TRBJ1-6; D uncertain. The germline gives CDR1 SGHNT, CDR2 YENEEA. The CDR3 runs 16 residues. The germline V and J ends were trimmed by 1 base and 4 bases, with 11 bases remaining between them. CDR3 nucleotides: TGTGCCAGCAGCTTAGGACGGACCATATATAATTCACCCCTCCACTTT. Residues: CASSLGRTIYNSPLHF.

This clonotype was detected only a few times. V gene TRBV28 combines with J gene TRBJ1-5; D uncertain. This CDR3 has 11 residues. Germline V gene data show CDR1 as MDHEN and CDR2 as SYDVKM. With 4 bases removed from V and 6 bases from J, the gap between germline ends came to 4 bases. The CDR3 reads CASSSRQPQHF. The DNA of the CDR3 is TGTGCCAGCAGTTCACGTCAGCCCCAGCATTTT. The full variable domain, in which reference TRBV28 and TRBJ1-5 provide the parts outside the CDR3, is DVKVTQSSRYLVKRTGEKVFLECVQDMDHENMFWYRQDPGLGLRLIYFSYDVKMKEKGDIPEGYSVSREKKERFSLILESASTNQTSMYLCASSSRQPQHFGDGTRLSIL.

The V and J genes are TRBV19 and TRBJ1-5; 7 nucleotides match TRBD1. The V gene's germline CDR1 is LNHDA and CDR2 SQIVND (reference sequence). V lost 6 bases, J lost 0 bases, and 8 bases stayed unmatched. The CDR3 totals 16 residues. This CDR3 reads CASSLQGTYSNQPQHF. DNA of the CDR3: TGTGCCAGTAGCTTACAGGGGACGTATAGCAATCAGCCCCAGCATTTT.

This clonotype was recorded many times. The V call is TRBV6-1, the J call TRBJ2-3; 10 nucleotides align to TRBD1. In germline, CDR1 is MNHNS, CDR2 SASEGT. The CDR3 totals 16 residues. The J segment lost 3 bases and the V segment lost 1 base, leaving 4 bases of the junction unmatched. CDR3 DNA sequence: TGTGCCAGCAGTGAAGTGTTGGGACAGGGGACAGATACGCAGTATTTT. Protein: CASSEVLGQGTDTQYF.

The V and J genes are TRBV29-1 and TRBJ1-1, with D maybe TRBD1 (5 bases). Trimming took off 3 bases at V and 5 bases at J, with 13 bases between the two ends. CDR1 and CDR2 (germline): SQVTM, ANQGSEA. The CDR3 loop spans 13 amino acids. DNA for the CDR3: TGCAGCGTTGACGGGGGTTCCGGGACTGAAGCTTTCTTT. As protein: CSVDGGSGTEAFF.

This clonotype was observed many times. The J gene is TRBJ2-5, the V gene TRBV11-2, with D unclear. CDR1 and CDR2 from the germline V gene are SGHAT and FQNNGV. The CDR3 is made up of 11 amino acids. V was cut by 3 bases and J by 5 bases, with 4 bases left in between. DNA for the CDR3: TGTGCCAGCAGCTTCGGGGAGACCCAGTACTTC. This encodes CASSFGETQYF.

This clonotype has at least ten counts. V gene TRBV10-2 combines with J gene TRBJ2-5, with 8 bases fitting TRBD1. Germline CDR1 and CDR2: WSHSY and SAAADI. The V gene end was trimmed by 4 bases and the J gene end by 5 bases; junction bases not matched to a gene: 6. CDR3 length: 14 amino acids. CDR3 in DNA: TGCGCCAGCAGTGGTGACAGGGGACGGGAGACCCAGTACTTC. This encodes CASSGDRGRETQYF.

This clonotype was seen a handful of times. This rearrangement joins TRBV20-1 to TRBJ2-4, with D possibly being TRBD2 (7 bases). The CDR3 has 14 amino acids. Trimming pared 3 bases from V and 0 bases from J, leaving 9 bases between. Germline CDR1 and CDR2: DFQATT and SNEGSKA (reference sequence). CDR3 in amino acids: CSASGGQAKNIQYF. CDR3 coding DNA: TGCAGTGCTAGCGGGGGGCAAGCCAAAAACATTCAGTACTTC.

The chain couples TRBV7-9 to TRBJ1-2, with a tentative D call TRBD1 (5 bases). Germline V gene sequence: CDR1 SEHNR, CDR2 FQNEAQ (reference sequence). The CDR3 runs 15 residues. Trimming cost V 5 bases and J 4 bases, with 17 bases left between them. The CDR3 reads CASSPSRRAPYGYTF. Here the CDR3 DNA reads TGTGCCAGCAGCCCCTCTCGCAGGGCTCCCTATGGCTACACCTTC.

This clonotype has ten or more counts. This rearrangement joins TRBV28 to TRBJ2-7; no clear D. The CDR3 length is 12 residues. Germline V gene sequence: CDR1 MDHEN, CDR2 SYDVKM. V lost 4 bases to trimming and J lost 2 bases, with 6 bases between them. This CDR3 is CASSSEPYEQYF. The CDR3 DNA is TGTGCCAGCAGTTCAGAGCCCTACGAGCAGTACTTC.

This clonotype was observed many times. The rearrangement joins TRBV30 to TRBJ2-3; TRBD2 aligns across 8 bases. There are 15 residues in the CDR3. The V gene end was trimmed by 5 bases and the J gene end by 4 bases; junction bases not matched to a gene: 11. CDR1 GTSNPN and CDR2 SVGIG come from the germline V gene (reference sequence). Written as DNA, the CDR3 is TGTGCCTGGGGCTATGGGAACGGGGGGGCAGATACGCAGTATTTT. Translation gives CAWGYGNGGADTQYF.

Details on this clonotype: A junction boundary mismatches the germline segment, possibly from a read error. The chain carries TRBV12-3 or TRBV12-4 and TRBJ2-3; D ambiguous. The CDR3 is 11 amino acids. In DNA, the CDR3 is TGTACCAGCAGTTTGCGGGATACGCAGTATTTT. Protein sequence: CTSSLRDTQYF.